The 10 T cell receptor beta chains presented below share a single source sample, sequenced in a study of shared clonotypes between healthy human individuals. Repertoires were generated with immunoSEQ multiplex PCR, while TCRdb's copy carries only in-frame clones and drops some. The profile shows over 850,000 clones, around three quarters of them singletons. The sequencing sample was made of memory CD4+ T cells from PBMCs. Subset reported: CD45RA-negative fraction. The receptors derive from a man in his late teens or twenties in good health. Some clones in this sample may be carry-over from other donors' samples.

The CDR3 nucleotides read TGCGCCAGCAGCCGACCGGACGGCTACTATGGCTACACCTTC. Protein product: CASSRPDGYYGYTF. The rearrangement uses TRBV5-1 and TRBJ1-2; no clear D. CDR3 length equals 14 residues. Per germline, CDR1 SGHRS and CDR2 YFSETQ. The V end lost 4 bases, the J end lost 3 bases, and 13 bases lay between the germline ends.

The gene calls are TRBV30 and TRBJ1-5, with 8 bases that match TRBD1. Looked up from germline, CDR1 is GTSNPN and CDR2 is SVGIG (reference sequence). The V segment lost 2 bases and the J segment 2 bases; nucleotides outside the gene matches: 8. This CDR3 is 16 amino acids long. The CDR3 sequence is CAWSSRTGRGNQPQHF. In DNA, the CDR3 is TGTGCCTGGAGTTCTCGGACAGGGAGGGGCAATCAGCCCCAGCATTTT.

This clone showed up just a few times. This chain links TRBV7-9 with TRBJ2-7; 10 bases are shared with TRBD1. V trimming: 4 bases; J trimming: 6 bases; junction bases outside the gene matches: 0. CDR1 and CDR2 from the germline V gene are SEHNR and FQNEAQ (reference sequence). The CDR3 is made up of 12 amino acids. The CDR3 spells CASSWTGGEQYF. CDR3 bases: TGTGCCAGCAGCTGGACAGGGGGCGAGCAGTACTTC.

In the case of this clone: Other DNA sequences in this specimen translate into the identical CDR3. The V and J genes are TRBV7-8 and TRBJ1-5; D is ambiguous. The germline CDR1 and CDR2 sequences are SGHVS and FQNEAQ. The ends were cut back, 5 bases at V and 5 bases at J, with 7 bases in the middle. The CDR3 length is 12 residues. The CDR3 protein is CASSPGHQPQHF. In DNA, the CDR3 is TGTGCCAGCAGCCCCGGCCATCAGCCCCAGCATTTT.

V is TRBV9 and J is TRBJ2-2; the D gene is possibly TRBD2 (5 bases). The V end was cut by 1 base, the J end by 5 bases, with 12 bases between. The CDR3 is 15 residues long. Germline CDR1 is SGDLS and CDR2 is YYNGEE. The CDR3, as DNA: TGTGCCAGCAGCGTACGAGCGAGGGAAACCGGGGAGCTGTTTTTT. Translation: CASSVRARETGELFF.

The chain recombines TRBV6-4 with TRBJ2-3; no firm D call. The CDR3 consists of 15 residues. The V end lost 1 base, the J end lost 0 bases, and 8 bases lay between the germline ends. CDR1 MRHNA and CDR2 SNTAGT come from the germline V gene. The CDR3 nucleotides are TGTGCCAGCAGTGACTGGAGCATCAGCACAGATACGCAGTATTTT. Translating gives CASSDWSISTDTQYF.

The table lists this clone with a few counts. J is TRBJ2-7 and V is TRBV27; 12 nucleotides match TRBD2. Germline CDR1 is MNHEY and CDR2 is SMNVEV (reference sequence). V shed 2 bases, J shed 4 bases, and the junction held 12 bases outside the gene matches. CDR3 length: 18 amino acids. The CDR3 DNA reads TGTGCCAGCAGTTTACAGGTCCGTACTAGCGGGAGGTTTTACGAGCAGTACTTC. Its translation: CASSLQVRTSGRFYEQYF.

The chain has TRBV18 and TRBJ2-7; no reliable D call. This CDR3 region has 16 residues. Trimming removed 4 bases at V and 6 bases at J, with 22 bases between. Germline values: CDR1 KGHSH, CDR2 LQKENI. The CDR3 loop is CASSRVGRALPGEQYF. Here the CDR3 DNA reads TGTGCCAGCTCACGGGTCGGCAGAGCCCTCCCAGGCGAGCAGTACTTC.

This clone showed up just once. V and J are TRBV5-1 and TRBJ1-5, with D perhaps matching TRBD1 (5 bases). The CDR3 has 14 residues. The V and J ends lost 0 bases and 9 bases respectively, with 13 bases between them. CDR1 and CDR2 (germline): SGHRS, YFSETQ. The CDR3 loop reads CASSLGDPTAPQHF. The CDR3 DNA sequence: TGCGCCAGCAGCTTGGGGGACCCGACTGCGCCCCAGCATTTT.

This sequence joins TRBV28 and TRBJ1-3; possible D gene TRBD1, 6 bases. The CDR3 length is 18 residues. Deletions cut 6 bases from V and 0 bases from J, with 21 bases between. Germline V gene data show CDR1 as MDHEN and CDR2 as SYDVKM. The CDR3 reads CASRPIQGPLSSGNTIYF. The CDR3 nucleotides are TGTGCCAGCAGGCCGATACAGGGCCCATTGAGCTCTGGAAACACCATATATTTT.